Sequencing of this T cell receptor beta chain was carried out in a study of blood T cell repertoires in COVID-19. Study at large: The United States, Italy and Spain supplied acute and convalescent COVID-19 samples.

V was pared by 9 bases and J by 7 bases, with 18 bases between. Per the germline V gene, CDR1 is KGHDR and CDR2 is SFDVKD. The CDR3 is made up of 14 amino acids. The repertoire was sequenced with immunoSEQ multiplex PCR; TCRdb's copy has only in-frame clones and lacks some. The sample has roughly 340,000 clones, roughly 86% seen once. Sequencing was done on a sample of peripheral blood. The rearrangement joins TRBV24-1 to TRBJ1-5; D is perhaps TRBD1 (6 bases). The source of this sequence is a woman aged 70 to 79 with COVID-19, enrolled during active disease. For the CDR3, the DNA is TGTGCCACCGCGCCAGCGGGGGCGAAGCAGCCCCAGCATTTT. Protein product: CATAPAGAKQPQHF.